This entry lists 17 T cell receptor beta chains sequenced from one sample in a study of radiation and T cells in renal cell carcinoma (dated by TCRdb to the early 2020s). Libraries were constructed by the immunoSEQ multiplex PCR assay. TCRdb's version of the immuneACCESS table is confined to in-frame rearrangements and falls short of the full clone set. An unresolved V gene accounts for under half of the shortfall where checked; the remainder is of unknown origin. The sample contains 150,000 or so clones, 88% of them found a single time. The ten largest clones capture roughly 10% of the sample. The time point label on this specimen signifies: blood 4 weeks post-SBRT, at nephrectomy. The intended sense of this specimen's treatment or condition label: 15 Gy SBRT to primary tumor, nephrectomy 4 weeks later. Sequences were derived from blood, sampled from a patient whose treatment included radiotherapy and nephrectomy. Receptors originate from a woman aged 45-65 years with renal cell carcinoma.

The gene calls are TRBV7-2 and TRBJ2-2; TRBD2 matches at 9 bases. V trimming: 4 bases; J trimming: 4 bases; junction bases outside the gene matches: 7. The length of the CDR3 is 16 residues. Germline V gene sequence: CDR1 SGHTA, CDR2 FQGNSA. Written as DNA, the CDR3 is TGTGCCAGCAGCTGGGGTAGCGGGGGATCCACCGGGGAGCTGTTTTTT. This encodes CASSWGSGGSTGELFF. Variable domain in full (rest from reference TRBV7-2 and TRBJ2-2): GAGVSQSPSNKVTEKGKDVELRCDPISGHTALYWYRQSLGQGLEFLIYFQGNSAPDKSGLPSDRFSAERTGGSVSTLTIQRTQQEDSAVYLCASSWGSGGSTGELFFGEGSRLTVL.

The gene calls are TRBV2 and TRBJ2-3, with D hard to call. This CDR3 has 15 residues. V lost 8 bases and J lost 0, with 15 bases in between. The germline gives CDR1 SNHLY, CDR2 FYNNEI. CDR3 coding DNA: TGTGCCAGCGGCGCATCAGAAAGTAGCACAGATACGCAGTATTTT. This sequence encodes CASGASESSTDTQYF.

The CDR3: CASSPNAIGGAEAFF. Written as DNA, the CDR3 is TGTGCCAGCAGTCCCAATGCTATCGGGGGCGCTGAAGCTTTCTTT. The chain recombines TRBV6-6 with TRBJ1-1; possible D gene TRBD1, 6 bases. V dropped 5 bases and J dropped 6 bases, with 19 bases sitting between them. The CDR3 has 15 residues. Germline values: CDR1 MNHNY, CDR2 SVGAGI (reference sequence).

The chain links TRBV5-5 to TRBJ1-2, with D unclear. Per germline, CDR1 SGHKS and CDR2 YYEKEE (reference sequence). The CDR3 consists of 14 residues. The ends were cut back, 0 bases at V and 1 base at J, with 7 bases in the middle. For the CDR3, the DNA is TGTGCCAGCAGCTTGGCCGTGGGTAACTATGGCTACACCTTC. Translating it yields CASSLAVGNYGYTF. The variable domain in full, completed from reference TRBV5-5 and TRBJ1-2, reads DAGVTQSPTHLIKTRGQQVTLRCSPISGHKSVSWYQQVLGQGPQFIFQYYEKEERGRGNFPDRFSARQFPNYSSELNVNALLLGDSALYLCASSLAVGNYGYTFGSGTRLTVV.

This chain connects TRBV5-1 to TRBJ2-2; 7 nucleotides agree with TRBD1. The CDR3 totals 16 residues. Germline V CDR1 and CDR2: SGHRS, YFSETQ. V was clipped by 4 bases and J by 7 bases; unmatched bases: 13. CDR3 in amino acids: CASSRQGQRLNGELFF. Written as DNA, the CDR3 is TGCGCCAGCAGCCGACAGGGTCAACGACTAAACGGGGAGCTGTTTTTT.

The V call is TRBV5-6, the J call TRBJ1-5; 8 nucleotides match TRBD1. The CDR3 extends over 13 amino acids. The trim removed 4 bases at V and 5 bases at J, leaving 2 bases unmatched. The V gene's germline CDR1 is SGHDT and CDR2 YYEEEE. CDR3 amino acids: CASSRTGYQPQHF. As DNA, the CDR3 is TGTGCCAGCAGCAGGACAGGGTATCAGCCCCAGCATTTT.

The chain couples TRBV2 to TRBJ1-3; 7 bases are a match to TRBD1. CDR1 is SNHLY and CDR2 is FYNNEI in the germline V gene. Trimming cost V 8 bases and J 4 bases; bases outside gene matches: 8. CDR3 length: 14 amino acids. CDR3 sequence (DNA): TGTGCCAGCTCTAGGGACAGCGTAGGAAACACCATATATTTT. Translated, it gives CASSRDSVGNTIYF.

The CDR3 DNA sequence: TGTGCCAGCAGTGAACCCGGGGGACTGCGCAATCAGCCCCAGCATTTT. Translating gives CASSEPGGLRNQPQHF. V gene TRBV2 combines with J gene TRBJ1-5, with D perhaps matching TRBD1 (5 bases). The CDR3 has 16 amino acids. Germline V gene lookup returns CDR1 SNHLY and CDR2 FYNNEI. The V end lost 2 bases, the J end lost 2 bases, and 13 bases lay between the germline ends.

The genes are TRBV7-2 and TRBJ1-2, with D perhaps matching TRBD1 (5 bases). The CDR3 contains 15 residues. Per germline, CDR1 SGHTA and CDR2 FQGNSA. The V and J ends lost 0 bases and 7 bases respectively, with 15 bases between them. The CDR3 DNA is TGTGCCAGCAGCTTAGCGGCGGGACTGGGTAGTGGCTACACCTTC. Protein product: CASSLAAGLGSGYTF.

The chain is built from TRBV30 and TRBJ2-1; a weak D match, TRBD1 (5 bases). Trimming pared 4 bases from V and 4 bases from J, leaving 14 bases between. Looked up from germline, CDR1 is GTSNPN and CDR2 is SVGIG (reference sequence). CDR3 length equals 14 residues. CDR3 in DNA: TGTGCCTGGAAGGTAAGGGGAAGTTACAATGAGCAGTTCTTC. Its translation: CAWKVRGSYNEQFF. Together with reference TRBV30 and TRBJ2-1, the CDR3 gives the full variable domain: SQTIHQWPATLVQPVGSPLSLECTVEGTSNPNLYWYRQAAGRGLQLLFYSVGIGQISSEVPQNLSASRPQDRQFILSSKKLLLSDSGFYLCAWKVRGSYNEQFFGPGTRLTVL.

The chain is built from TRBV6-1 and TRBJ1-4; D gene uncertain. This CDR3 contains 14 residues. Germline lookup yields CDR1 MNHNS and CDR2 SASEGT. V was clipped by 6 bases and J by 0 bases, with 8 bases between them. The CDR3 is CASRSGATNEKLFF. For the CDR3, the DNA is TGTGCCAGCAGATCAGGAGCAACTAATGAAAAACTGTTTTTT.

The chain couples TRBV6-5 to TRBJ1-6; D uncertain. The CDR3 is 15 residues long. CDR1 and CDR2 (germline): MNHEY, SVGAGI. V lost 0 bases and J lost 4, with 7 bases in between. CDR3 sequence reads: CASSYSRTYNSPLHF. As DNA, the CDR3 is TGTGCCAGCAGTTACTCCAGAACTTATAATTCACCCCTCCACTTT.

The J gene is TRBJ2-1, the V gene TRBV9; 7 nucleotides line up with TRBD1. From germline, CDR1 is SGDLS and CDR2 YYNGEE. This CDR3 is 15 amino acids long. V trimming: 3 bases; J trimming: 6 bases; junction bases outside the gene matches: 9. Here the CDR3 DNA reads TGTGCCAGCAGCGCTAGACAGGGCGGTACCAATGAGCAGTTCTTC. This sequence encodes CASSARQGGTNEQFF.

The chain combines TRBV12-5 with TRBJ1-1, with TRBD1 matching over 7 bases. V shed 2 bases and J 3 bases; nucleotides not matched to a gene: 6. Germline V CDR1 and CDR2: LGHNT, FRNRAP. The CDR3 spans 15 residues. CDR3 region: CASGLPRQGHTEAFF. The CDR3 DNA reads TGTGCTAGTGGTTTGCCCCGACAGGGCCACACTGAAGCTTTCTTT.

The CDR3 loop is CASSPTGTSGGAGETQYF. CDR3 coding DNA: TGTGCCAGCAGCCCCACCGGGACTAGCGGGGGGGCGGGAGAGACCCAGTACTTC. The chain couples TRBV9 to TRBJ2-5, with 16 bases fitting TRBD2. In germline, CDR1 is SGDLS, CDR2 YYNGEE. J was trimmed by 4 bases and V by 4 bases; bases with no gene match: 10. The CDR3 runs 18 residues.

The gene calls are TRBV7-2 and TRBJ1-4; no clear D gene. Germline V lookup: CDR1 SGHTA, CDR2 FQGNSA. The CDR3 extends over 15 amino acids. The germline V and J ends were trimmed by 5 bases and 3 bases, with 13 bases remaining between them. The CDR3 region is CASSPRTYPNEKLFF. DNA for the CDR3: TGTGCCAGCAGCCCCCGAACTTACCCTAATGAAAAACTGTTTTTT.

In the case of this clone: Different DNA sequences within this sample yield the same CDR3. Here the CDR3 reads CASSLGRGNTGELFF. The DNA of the CDR3 is TGTGCCAGCAGCCTGGGGCGGGGAAACACCGGGGAGCTGTTTTTT. The V gene is TRBV7-3, the J gene TRBJ2-2; tentatively, D is TRBD2 (6 bases). Looked up from germline, CDR1 is SGHTA and CDR2 is FQGTGA. The germline V and J ends were trimmed by 5 bases and 2 bases, with 12 bases remaining between them. This CDR3 has 15 residues.